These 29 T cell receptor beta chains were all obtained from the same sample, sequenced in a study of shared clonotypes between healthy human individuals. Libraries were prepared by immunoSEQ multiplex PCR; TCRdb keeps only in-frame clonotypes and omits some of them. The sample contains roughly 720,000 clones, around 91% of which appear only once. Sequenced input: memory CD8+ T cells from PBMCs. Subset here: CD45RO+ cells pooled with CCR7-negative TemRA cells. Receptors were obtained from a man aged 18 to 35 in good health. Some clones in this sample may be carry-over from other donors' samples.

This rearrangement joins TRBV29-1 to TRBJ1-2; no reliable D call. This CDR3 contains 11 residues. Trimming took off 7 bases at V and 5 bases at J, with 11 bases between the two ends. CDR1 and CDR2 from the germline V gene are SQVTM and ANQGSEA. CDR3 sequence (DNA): TGCAGCGCGTGGACGGATTATGGCTACACCTTC. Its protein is CSAWTDYGYTF.

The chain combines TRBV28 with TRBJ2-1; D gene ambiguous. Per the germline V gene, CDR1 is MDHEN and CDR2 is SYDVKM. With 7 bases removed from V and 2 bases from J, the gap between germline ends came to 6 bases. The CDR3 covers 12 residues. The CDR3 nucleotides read TGTGCCAGCAATCAGGCCTACAATGAGCAGTTCTTC. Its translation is CASNQAYNEQFF.

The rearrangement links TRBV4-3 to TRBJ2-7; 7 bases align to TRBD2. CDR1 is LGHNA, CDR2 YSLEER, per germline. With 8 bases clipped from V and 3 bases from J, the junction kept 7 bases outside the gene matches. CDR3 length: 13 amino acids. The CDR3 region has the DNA TGCGCCAGCTCTCAAGCGGGAAGCTACGAGCAGTACTTC. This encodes CASSQAGSYEQYF.

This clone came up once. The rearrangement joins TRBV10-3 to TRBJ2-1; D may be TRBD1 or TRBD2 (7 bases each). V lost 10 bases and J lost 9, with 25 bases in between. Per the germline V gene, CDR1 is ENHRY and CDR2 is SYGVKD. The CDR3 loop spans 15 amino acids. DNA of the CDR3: TGTGCCACCGCGAGGGGGCAGGGGGAGGGTATTGAGCAGTTCTTC. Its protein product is CATARGQGEGIEQFF.

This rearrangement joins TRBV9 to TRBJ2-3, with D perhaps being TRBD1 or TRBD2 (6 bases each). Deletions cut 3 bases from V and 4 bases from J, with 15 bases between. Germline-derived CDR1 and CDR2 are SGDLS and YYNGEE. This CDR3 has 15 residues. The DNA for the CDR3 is TGTGCCAGCAGCGAATGGGGGGCGGATCCAGATACGCAGTATTTT. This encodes CASSEWGADPDTQYF.

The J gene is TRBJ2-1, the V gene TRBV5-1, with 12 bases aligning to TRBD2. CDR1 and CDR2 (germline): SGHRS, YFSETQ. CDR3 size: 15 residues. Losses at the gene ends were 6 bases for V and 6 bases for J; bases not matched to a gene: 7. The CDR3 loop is CASTSSGRALNEQFF. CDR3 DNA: TGCGCCAGCACTTCTAGCGGGAGGGCTCTCAATGAGCAGTTCTTC. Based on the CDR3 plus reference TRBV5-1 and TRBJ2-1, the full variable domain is KAGVTQTPRYLIKTRGQQVTLSCSPISGHRSVSWYQQTPGQGLQFLFEYFSETQRNKGNFPGRFSGRQFSNSRSEMNVSTLELGDSALYLCASTSSGRALNEQFFGPGTRLTVL.

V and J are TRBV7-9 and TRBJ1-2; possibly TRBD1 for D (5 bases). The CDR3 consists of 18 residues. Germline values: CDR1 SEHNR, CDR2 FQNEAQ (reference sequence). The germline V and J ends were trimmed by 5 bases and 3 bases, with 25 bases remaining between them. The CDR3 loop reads CASSRTSGGVQVDYGYTF. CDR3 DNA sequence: TGTGCCAGCAGCCGTACGTCCGGGGGGGTACAGGTTGACTATGGCTACACCTTC.

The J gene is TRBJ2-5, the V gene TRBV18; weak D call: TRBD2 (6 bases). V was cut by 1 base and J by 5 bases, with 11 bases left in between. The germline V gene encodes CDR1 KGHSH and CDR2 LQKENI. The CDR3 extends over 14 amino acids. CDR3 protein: CASSPLEGRETQYF. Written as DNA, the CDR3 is TGTGCCAGCTCACCACTGGAGGGGCGGGAGACCCAGTACTTC.

As DNA, the CDR3 is TGTGCCACCAGCGGTAGACGACAGGGTTGGGGTGAAAAACTGTTTTTT. Translation: CATSGRRQGWGEKLFF. The chain links TRBV15 to TRBJ1-4; 7 bases match TRBD1. Per the germline V gene, CDR1 is LNHNV and CDR2 is YYDKDF (reference sequence). V was pared by 5 bases and J by 7 bases, with 13 bases of the junction left unmatched. The CDR3 runs 16 residues. Drawing the rest from reference TRBV15 and TRBJ1-4, the complete variable domain is DAMVIQNPRYQVTQFGKPVTLSCSQTLNHNVMYWYQQKSSQAPKLLFHYYDKDFNNEADTPDNFQSRRPNTSFCFLDIRSPGLGDTAMYLCATSGRRQGWGEKLFFGSGTQLSVL.

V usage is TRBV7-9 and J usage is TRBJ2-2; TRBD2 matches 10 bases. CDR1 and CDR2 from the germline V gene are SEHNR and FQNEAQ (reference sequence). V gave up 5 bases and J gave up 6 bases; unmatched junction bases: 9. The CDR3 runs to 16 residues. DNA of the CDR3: TGTGCCAGCAGCCCAACGGGAAGCGGGAGGGCCGGGGAGCTGTTTTTT. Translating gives CASSPTGSGRAGELFF.

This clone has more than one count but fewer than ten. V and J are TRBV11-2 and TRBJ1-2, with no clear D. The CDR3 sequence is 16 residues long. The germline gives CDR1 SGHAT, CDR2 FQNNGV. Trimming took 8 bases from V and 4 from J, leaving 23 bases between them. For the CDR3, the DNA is TGTGCCAGCCGAATCAAAGGAGAACAGCCACTCTATGGCTACACCTTC. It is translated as CASRIKGEQPLYGYTF.

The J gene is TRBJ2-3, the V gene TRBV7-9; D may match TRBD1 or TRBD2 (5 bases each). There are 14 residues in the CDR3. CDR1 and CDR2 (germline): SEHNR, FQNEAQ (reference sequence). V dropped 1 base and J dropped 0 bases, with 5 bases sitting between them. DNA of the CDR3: TGTGCCAGCAGCTTAGGGGACAGCACAGATACGCAGTATTTT. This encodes CASSLGDSTDTQYF.

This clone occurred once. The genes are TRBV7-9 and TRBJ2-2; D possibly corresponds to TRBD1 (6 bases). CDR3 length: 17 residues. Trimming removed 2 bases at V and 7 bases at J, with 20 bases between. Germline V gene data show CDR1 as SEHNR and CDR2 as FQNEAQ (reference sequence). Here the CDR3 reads CASSLRKGDPLRGELFF. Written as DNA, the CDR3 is TGTGCCAGCAGCTTAAGGAAGGGGGACCCCTTGCGCGGGGAGCTGTTTTTT.

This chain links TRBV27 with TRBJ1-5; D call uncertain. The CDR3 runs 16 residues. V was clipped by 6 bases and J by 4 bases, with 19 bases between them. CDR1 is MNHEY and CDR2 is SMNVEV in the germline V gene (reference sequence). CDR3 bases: TGTGCCAGCAGACCGGGTGTGACTTGGGCGAATCAGCCCCAGCATTTT. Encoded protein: CASRPGVTWANQPQHF.

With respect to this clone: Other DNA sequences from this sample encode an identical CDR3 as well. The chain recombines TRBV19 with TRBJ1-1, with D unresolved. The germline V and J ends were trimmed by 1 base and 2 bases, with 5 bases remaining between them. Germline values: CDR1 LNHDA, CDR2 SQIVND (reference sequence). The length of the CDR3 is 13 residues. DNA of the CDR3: TGTGCCAGTAGTATAGGTACTAACACTGAAGCTTTCTTT. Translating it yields CASSIGTNTEAFF.

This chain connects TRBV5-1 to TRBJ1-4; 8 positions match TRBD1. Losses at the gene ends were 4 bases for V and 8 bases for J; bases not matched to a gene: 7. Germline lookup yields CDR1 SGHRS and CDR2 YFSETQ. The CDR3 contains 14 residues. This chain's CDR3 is CASSLGQGGEKLFF. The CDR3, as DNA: TGCGCCAGCAGCCTCGGACAGGGAGGGGAAAAACTGTTTTTT.

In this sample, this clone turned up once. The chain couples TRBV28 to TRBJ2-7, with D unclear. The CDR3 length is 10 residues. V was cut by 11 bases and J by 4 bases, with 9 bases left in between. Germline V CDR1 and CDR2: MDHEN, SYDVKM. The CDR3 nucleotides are TGTGCCTGTGGTGGGTACGAGCAGTACTTC. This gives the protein CACGGYEQYF.

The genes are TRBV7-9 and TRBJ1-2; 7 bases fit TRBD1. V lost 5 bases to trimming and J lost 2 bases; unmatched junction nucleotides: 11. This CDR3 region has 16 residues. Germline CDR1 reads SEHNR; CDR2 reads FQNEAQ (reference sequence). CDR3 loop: CASSQRGGQPNYGYTF. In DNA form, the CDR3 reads TGTGCCAGCAGCCAAAGAGGGGGACAGCCCAACTATGGCTACACCTTC. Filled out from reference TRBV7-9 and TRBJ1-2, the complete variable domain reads DTGVSQNPRHKITKRGQNVTFRCDPISEHNRLYWYRQTLGQGPEFLTYFQNEAQLEKSRLLSDRFSAERPKGSFSTLEIQRTEQGDSAMYLCASSQRGGQPNYGYTFGSGTRLTVV.

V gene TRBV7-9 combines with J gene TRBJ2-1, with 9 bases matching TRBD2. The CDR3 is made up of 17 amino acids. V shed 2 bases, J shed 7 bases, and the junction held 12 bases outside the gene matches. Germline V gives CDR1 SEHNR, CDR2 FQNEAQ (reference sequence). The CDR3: CASSLPSGITSRNEQFF. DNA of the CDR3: TGTGCCAGCAGCTTACCTAGCGGGATAACTTCAAGGAATGAGCAGTTCTTC.

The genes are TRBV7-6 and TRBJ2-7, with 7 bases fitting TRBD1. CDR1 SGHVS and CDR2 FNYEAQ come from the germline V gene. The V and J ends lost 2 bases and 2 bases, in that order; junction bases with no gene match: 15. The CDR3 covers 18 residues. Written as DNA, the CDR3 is TGTGCCAGCAGCTTATCAACAGGGGACACCTTCCCCGCCTACGAGCAGTACTTC. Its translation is CASSLSTGDTFPAYEQYF. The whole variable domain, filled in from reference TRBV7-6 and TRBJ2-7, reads GAGVSQSPRYKVTKRGQDVALRCDPISGHVSLYWYRQALGQGPEFLTYFNYEAQQDKSGLPNDRFSAERPEGSISTLTIQRTEQRDSAMYRCASSLSTGDTFPAYEQYFGPGTRLTVT.

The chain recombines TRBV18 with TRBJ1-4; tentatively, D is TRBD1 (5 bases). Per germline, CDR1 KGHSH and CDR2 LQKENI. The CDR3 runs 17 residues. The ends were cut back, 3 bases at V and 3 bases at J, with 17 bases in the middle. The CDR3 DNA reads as TGTGCCAGCTCACCCTCCCCAGGGATGGTTTCTAATGAAAAACTGTTTTTT. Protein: CASSPSPGMVSNEKLFF.

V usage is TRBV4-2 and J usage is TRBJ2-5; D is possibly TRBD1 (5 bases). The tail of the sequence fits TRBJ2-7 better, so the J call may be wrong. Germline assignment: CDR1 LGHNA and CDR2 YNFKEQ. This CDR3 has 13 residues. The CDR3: CASRGQGSYEQYF. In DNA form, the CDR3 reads TGTGCCAGCAGGGGCCAGGGCTCCTACGAGCAGTACTTC.

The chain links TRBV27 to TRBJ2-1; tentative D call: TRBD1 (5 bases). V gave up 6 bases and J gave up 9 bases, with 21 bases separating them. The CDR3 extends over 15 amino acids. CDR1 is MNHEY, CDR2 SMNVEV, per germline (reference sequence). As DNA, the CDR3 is TGTGCCAGCAGCCCATGGGGCCTGCCGGGCGGTGAGCAGTTCTTC. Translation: CASSPWGLPGGEQFF.

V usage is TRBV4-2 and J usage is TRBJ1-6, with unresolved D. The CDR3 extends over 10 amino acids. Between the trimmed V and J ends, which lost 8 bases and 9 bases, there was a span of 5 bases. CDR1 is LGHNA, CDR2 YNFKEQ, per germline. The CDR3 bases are TGTGCCAGCGGGGTTTCACCCCTCCACTTT. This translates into CASGVSPLHF.

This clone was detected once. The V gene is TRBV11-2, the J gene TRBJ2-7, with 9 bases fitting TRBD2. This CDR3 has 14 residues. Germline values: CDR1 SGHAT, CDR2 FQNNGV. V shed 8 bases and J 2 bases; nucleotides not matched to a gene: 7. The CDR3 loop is CASQGGRAPYEQYF. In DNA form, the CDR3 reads TGTGCCAGCCAGGGCGGGAGGGCCCCCTACGAGCAGTACTTC.

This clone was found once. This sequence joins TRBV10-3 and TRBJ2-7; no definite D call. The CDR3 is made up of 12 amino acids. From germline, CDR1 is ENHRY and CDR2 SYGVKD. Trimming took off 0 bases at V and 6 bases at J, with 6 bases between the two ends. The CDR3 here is CAISESQREQYF. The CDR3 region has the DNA TGTGCCATCAGTGAGTCCCAGCGCGAGCAGTACTTC.

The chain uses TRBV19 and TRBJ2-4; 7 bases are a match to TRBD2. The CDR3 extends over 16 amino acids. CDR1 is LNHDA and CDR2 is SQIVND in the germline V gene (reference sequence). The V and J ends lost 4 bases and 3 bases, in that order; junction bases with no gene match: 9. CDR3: CASSSRASGNKNIQYF. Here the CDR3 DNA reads TGTGCCAGTAGTAGTCGGGCTAGCGGCAACAAAAACATTCAGTACTTC.

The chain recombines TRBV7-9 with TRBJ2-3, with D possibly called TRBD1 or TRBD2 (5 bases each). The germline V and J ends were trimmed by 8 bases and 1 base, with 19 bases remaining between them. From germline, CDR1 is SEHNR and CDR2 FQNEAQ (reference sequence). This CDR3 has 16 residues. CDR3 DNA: TGTGCCAGCTCCGATATCCGGGACCCCCGCACAGATACGCAGTATTTT. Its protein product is CASSDIRDPRTDTQYF.

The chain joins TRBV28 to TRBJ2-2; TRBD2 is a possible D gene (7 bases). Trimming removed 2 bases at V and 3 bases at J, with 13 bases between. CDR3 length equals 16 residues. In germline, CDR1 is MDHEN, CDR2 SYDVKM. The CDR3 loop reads CASSLRGGADTGELFF. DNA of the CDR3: TGTGCCAGCAGTTTAAGGGGGGGCGCGGACACCGGGGAGCTGTTTTTT. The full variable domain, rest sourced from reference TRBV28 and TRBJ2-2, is DVKVTQSSRYLVKRTGEKVFLECVQDMDHENMFWYRQDPGLGLRLIYFSYDVKMKEKGDIPEGYSVSREKKERFSLILESASTNQTSMYLCASSLRGGADTGELFFGEGSRLTVL.